The clone carrying this TCR beta chain was detected a few times. The repertoire was sequenced with immunoSEQ multiplex PCR; TCRdb's copy has only in-frame clones and lacks some. This sample has around 38,000 clones; 76% occur once, and the top ten carry roughly 6.5%. This record comes from a study of memory CD4+ T cells and cytomegalovirus serostatus. Single viable CD3+CD4+CD8-CD45RO+ cells were sorted as the memory CD4+ T cells. Sequenced: memory CD4+ T cells from blood. This receptor was taken from an adult in good health and CMV-seronegative.

CDR3 coding DNA: TGTGCCAGCAGCCGTAGCGGGAGACTGGAAGAGCAGTTCTTC. Protein sequence: CASSRSGRLEEQFF. The chain combines TRBV6-5 with TRBJ2-1, with 9 bases that match TRBD2. Germline lookup yields CDR1 MNHEY and CDR2 SVGAGI. Trimming removed 6 bases from V and 10 bases from J; junction bases left unmatched: 10. The CDR3 runs 14 residues.